Below are 30 T cell receptor beta chains sequenced from a single sample in a study of beta chain features in type 1 diabetes. Expressed TCRB transcripts were sequenced because the entire RNA isolate underwent reverse transcription. Using immunoSEQ multiplex PCR, the repertoire was profiled, and TCRdb retains in-frame clones only, with some absent. The sample lists about 140,000 clones, more than 9% occurring once. Sequenced material: naive CD4+ T cells from blood. The receptors were gathered from a man aged 18 to 35 in good health.

This rearrangement joins TRBV11-1 to TRBJ2-1; tentatively, D is TRBD2 (6 bases). Germline V gene lookup returns CDR1 SGHAT and CDR2 FQDESV (reference sequence). Trimming shortened V by 4 bases and J by 9 bases, and 16 bases separated the two germline ends. This CDR3 contains 14 residues. The CDR3 DNA sequence: TGTGCCAGCAGCTCCGCGGGGAAGGCGGGTGAGCAGTTCTTC. It encodes CASSSAGKAGEQFF.

The V gene is TRBV6-4, the J gene TRBJ1-6; D is possibly TRBD1 (6 bases). Germline-derived CDR1 and CDR2 are MRHNA and SNTAGT. This CDR3 has 17 residues. The CDR3 DNA is TGTGCAGCAGTGACTGCATCCACAGGGAGTGTAGAATCACCCCTCCACTTT. This encodes CAAVTASTGSVESPLHF.

The rearrangement links TRBV7-9 to TRBJ2-5; TRBD2 agrees at 16 bases. The CDR3 is 18 amino acids. Germline CDR1 reads SEHNR; CDR2 reads FQNEAQ (reference sequence). V dropped 5 bases and J dropped 1; count of bases not matched to a gene: 7. CDR3 amino acids: CASSLTGTSGGAQETQYF. The CDR3 bases are TGTGCCAGCAGCCTAACCGGGACTAGCGGGGGGGCCCAAGAGACCCAGTACTTC.

This sequence joins TRBV7-2 and TRBJ2-3, with 8 bases matching TRBD2. CDR1 and CDR2 from the germline V gene are SGHTA and FQGNSA. The length of the CDR3 is 15 residues. J gave up 6 bases and V 5 bases, and 10 bases lay outside the gene matches. The CDR3 loop is CASSPNQRGMDTQYF. The CDR3 coding sequence is TGTGCCAGCAGCCCGAATCAGCGGGGGATGGATACGCAGTATTTT.

The chain uses TRBV10-3 and TRBJ1-4, with D unclear. The germline gives CDR1 ENHRY, CDR2 SYGVKD. This CDR3 is 12 amino acids long. Trimming cost V 11 bases and J 7 bases, with 14 bases left between them. In nucleotides, the CDR3 is TGTGCCTGCTCCTCGGGTCGTGAAAAACTGTTTTTT. Its translation is CACSSGREKLFF.

This clone showed up just a few times. V and J are TRBV28 and TRBJ1-5, with D unclear. Germline CDR1 and CDR2: MDHEN and SYDVKM. V was shortened by 1 base and J by 7 bases, with 11 bases between the two germline ends. This CDR3 has 14 amino acids. The CDR3 coding sequence is TGTGCCAGCAGTTTATTCGGGGAAACGCAGCCCCAGCATTTT. Protein sequence: CASSLFGETQPQHF.

This clone was recorded a few times. This CDR3 reads CASSYRGFGQPQHF. As DNA, the CDR3 is TGTGCCAGCAGTTACAGAGGTTTCGGTCAGCCCCAGCATTTT. The chain links TRBV6-5 to TRBJ1-5; no reliable D call. V was cut by 2 bases and J by 6 bases, with 11 bases left in between. Per germline, CDR1 MNHEY and CDR2 SVGAGI. The CDR3 has 14 residues.

This clone was found once. The CDR3 DNA sequence: TGTGCCAGCAGTCCCGTTCTACTTTCTTTTTCTACAGATACGCAGTATTTT. It yields the protein CASSPVLLSFSTDTQYF. The rearrangement joins TRBV27 to TRBJ2-3; no definite D call. Trimming pared 5 bases from V and 3 bases from J, leaving 21 bases between. The CDR3 totals 17 residues. Germline V gives CDR1 MNHEY, CDR2 SMNVEV (reference sequence).

The chain carries TRBV5-1 and TRBJ1-5, with D hard to call. Germline assignment: CDR1 SGHRS and CDR2 YFSETQ. V shed 1 base and J shed 11 bases, with 13 bases lying between them. The CDR3 has 13 amino acids. CDR3 region: CASSLRGPEAQHF. CDR3 nucleotides: TGCGCCAGCAGCTTGAGAGGGCCCGAGGCCCAGCATTTT.

This clone was detected only a few times. The chain combines TRBV4-1 with TRBJ2-5; D possibly corresponds to TRBD2 (5 bases). The CDR3 loop spans 16 amino acids. Per the germline V gene, CDR1 is MGHRA and CDR2 is YSYEKL. V was trimmed by 5 bases and J by 0 bases, leaving 16 bases between them. CDR3 sequence reads: CASSRGLSTYQETQYF. The CDR3 DNA reads as TGCGCCAGCAGCAGAGGACTGAGCACGTACCAAGAGACCCAGTACTTC.

The gene calls are TRBV6-6 and TRBJ2-2, with TRBD1 identical over 8 bases. The CDR3 sequence is 15 residues long. The germline gives CDR1 MNHNY, CDR2 SVGAGI (reference sequence). Germline trimming cut 2 bases from V and 5 bases from J; bases unmatched to any gene: 4. The CDR3 DNA sequence: TGTGCCAGCAGTTACCAGGGGGCGAGTACCGGGGAGCTGTTTTTT. Translating it yields CASSYQGASTGELFF.

This clone turned up a few times. The V call is TRBV28, the J call TRBJ2-7; possibly TRBD2 for D (6 bases). The CDR3 is 15 amino acids. V lost 5 bases, J lost 0 bases, and 14 bases lay in between. From germline, CDR1 is MDHEN and CDR2 SYDVKM. CDR3 residues: CASSVPSVSSYEQYF. The CDR3 DNA reads TGTGCCAGCAGTGTGCCTAGCGTGAGCTCCTACGAGCAGTACTTC.

This clone was found a few times. This chain uses TRBV18 with TRBJ2-7, with D possibly TRBD2 on 6 matching bases. From germline, CDR1 is KGHSH and CDR2 LQKENI. V was shortened by 1 base and J by 6 bases, with 7 bases between the two germline ends. This CDR3 contains 12 residues. The CDR3, as DNA: TGTGCCAGCTCACCACAGGGAGGCGAGCAGTACTTC. It yields the protein CASSPQGGEQYF.

The V and J genes are TRBV11-2 and TRBJ2-3, with D perhaps TRBD2 (7 bases). Germline V lookup: CDR1 SGHAT, CDR2 FQNNGV. The CDR3 contains 15 residues. With 6 bases removed from V and 1 base from J, the gap between germline ends came to 14 bases. The CDR3 sequence: CASSPPGGGTDTQYF. The CDR3 DNA reads as TGTGCCAGCAGTCCCCCGGGGGGCGGCACAGATACGCAGTATTTT.

This chain links TRBV2 with TRBJ2-1, with TRBD2 matching 8 bases. V gave up 0 bases and J gave up 7 bases; unmatched junction bases: 8. Germline-derived CDR1 and CDR2 are SNHLY and FYNNEI. There are 16 residues in the CDR3. The chain's CDR3 is CASSEALSGGRNEQFF. The CDR3 coding sequence is TGTGCCAGCAGTGAAGCGCTCAGCGGGGGTAGGAATGAGCAGTTCTTC.

The J gene is TRBJ1-4, the V gene TRBV5-1; D uncertain. V was cut by 5 bases and J by 1 base, with 6 bases left in between. The CDR3 contains 13 residues. Looked up from germline, CDR1 is SGHRS and CDR2 is YFSETQ. The CDR3 region is CASSEGTNEKLFF. Written as DNA, the CDR3 is TGCGCCAGCAGTGAGGGAACTAATGAAAAACTGTTTTTT.

This chain uses TRBV28 with TRBJ1-2, with D hard to call. V lost 10 bases and J lost 2, with 8 bases in between. The CDR3 is 11 residues long. Germline assignment: CDR1 MDHEN and CDR2 SYDVKM. The CDR3 protein is CATQRNYGYTF. As DNA, the CDR3 is TGTGCCACACAGCGGAACTATGGCTACACCTTC.

This clone was seen only a few times. The chain links TRBV18 to TRBJ1-5; TRBD1 matches at 8 bases. V lost 3 bases, J lost 7 bases, and 8 bases stayed unmatched. Germline V gene sequence: CDR1 KGHSH, CDR2 LQKENI. The CDR3 runs 15 residues. CDR3 coding DNA: TGTGCCAGCTCACCCTCGACAGGGGATAGCCAGCCCCAGCATTTT. Translating gives CASSPSTGDSQPQHF. The full variable domain, completed using reference TRBV18 and TRBJ1-5, is NAGVMQNPRHLVRRRGQEARLRCSPMKGHSHVYWYRQLPEEGLKFMVYLQKENIIDESGMPKERFSAEFPKEGPSILRIQQVVRGDSAAYFCASSPSTGDSQPQHFGDGTRLSIL.

This clone is a singleton in its sample. The V call is TRBV2, the J call TRBJ1-6; 7 bases line up with TRBD1. Trimming cost V 10 bases and J 1 base; bases outside gene matches: 7. CDR3 length: 15 residues. The germline CDR1 and CDR2 sequences are SNHLY and FYNNEI. This chain's CDR3 is CATKQGMSYNSPLHF. In DNA form, the CDR3 reads TGTGCCACCAAACAGGGGATGTCCTATAATTCACCCCTCCACTTT.

The V gene is TRBV2, the J gene TRBJ2-3; 10 nucleotides agree with TRBD1. Germline V gene sequence: CDR1 SNHLY, CDR2 FYNNEI. The CDR3 spans 16 residues. The V and J ends lost 6 bases and 5 bases, in that order; junction bases with no gene match: 11. The CDR3 sequence is CASSRDRGLEGDTQYF. The CDR3 DNA sequence: TGTGCCAGCAGCAGGGACAGGGGCTTGGAGGGAGATACGCAGTATTTT.

The rearrangement joins TRBV30 to TRBJ2-7, with 9 nucleotides matching TRBD2. Per germline, CDR1 GTSNPN and CDR2 SVGIG (reference sequence). CDR3 size: 15 residues. After removal of 0 bases from V and 6 bases from J, the junction contained 9 bases not matched to a gene. CDR3 sequence (DNA): TGTGCCTGGAGTGTAAAGTTTGCGGGGGGGTCCGAGCAGTACTTC. This gives the protein CAWSVKFAGGSEQYF. Supplemented by reference TRBV30 and TRBJ2-7, the full variable domain reads SQTIHQWPATLVQPVGSPLSLECTVEGTSNPNLYWYRQAAGRGLQLLFYSVGIGQISSEVPQNLSASRPQDRQFILSSKKLLLSDSGFYLCAWSVKFAGGSEQYFGPGTRLTVT.

The V gene is TRBV30, the J gene TRBJ1-5; TRBD1 agrees at 9 bases. Germline V gene lookup returns CDR1 GTSNPN and CDR2 SVGIG (reference sequence). The CDR3 extends over 16 amino acids. V was clipped by 1 base and J by 5 bases; unmatched bases: 9. In DNA form, the CDR3 reads TGTGCCTGGAGTGACTCCGGGACAGGGTCTTATCAGCCCCAGCATTTT. This gives the protein CAWSDSGTGSYQPQHF.

The genes are TRBV7-2 and TRBJ2-1; no clear D. V was pared by 5 bases and J by 0 bases, with 11 bases between. Per the germline V gene, CDR1 is SGHTA and CDR2 is FQGNSA. CDR3 length: 15 residues. Here the CDR3 DNA reads TGTGCCAGCAGCCCCGACATCAGCTCCTACAATGAGCAGTTCTTC. It codes for CASSPDISSYNEQFF. Drawing the rest from reference TRBV7-2 and TRBJ2-1, the complete variable domain is GAGVSQSPSNKVTEKGKDVELRCDPISGHTALYWYRQSLGQGLEFLIYFQGNSAPDKSGLPSDRFSAERTGGSVSTLTIQRTQQEDSAVYLCASSPDISSYNEQFFGPGTRLTVL.

This clone was counted a few times. The rearrangement uses TRBV28 and TRBJ2-1; D may be TRBD2 (5 bases). Germline V gives CDR1 MDHEN, CDR2 SYDVKM. V was clipped by 4 bases and J by 3 bases, with 19 bases between them. CDR3 length: 17 amino acids. The CDR3 reads CASSSARTSLLYNEQFF. The DNA for the CDR3 is TGTGCCAGCAGTTCCGCCCGCACTAGTCTGCTCTACAATGAGCAGTTCTTC.

The chain couples TRBV18 to TRBJ1-6; D possibly corresponds to TRBD1 (5 bases). The germline V gene has CDR1 KGHSH and CDR2 LQKENI. The V end lost 0 bases, the J end lost 7 bases, and 13 bases lay between the germline ends. CDR3 length: 16 residues. In nucleotides, the CDR3 is TGTGCCAGCTCACCACCGAGTCAGGGAAAAAATTCACCCCTCCACTTT. It is translated as CASSPPSQGKNSPLHF.

This clone was picked up many times. This chain joins TRBV19 and TRBJ2-6, with D perhaps matching TRBD1 (6 bases). Trimming left V 5 bases short and J 0 bases short, with 14 bases between. The germline V gene has CDR1 LNHDA and CDR2 SQIVND (reference sequence). The length of the CDR3 is 17 residues. CDR3 sequence (DNA): TGTGCCAGTAGTCTCCGGGACACCTACTCTGGGGCCAACGTCCTGACTTTC. The encoded protein is CASSLRDTYSGANVLTF.

At least ten counts were recorded for this clone. The rearrangement joins TRBV29-1 to TRBJ1-5, with a possible D match to TRBD1 (6 bases). Germline assignment: CDR1 SQVTM and CDR2 ANQGSEA. This CDR3 has 13 residues. V shed 5 bases and J shed 3 bases, with 11 bases lying between them. The chain's CDR3 is CSVNTGYNQPQHF. The DNA of the CDR3 is TGCAGCGTTAACACAGGGTACAATCAGCCCCAGCATTTT.

This clone has a handful of counts. V is TRBV2 and J is TRBJ2-6; tentatively, D is TRBD2 (6 bases). Trimming removed 3 bases at V and 0 bases at J, with 9 bases between. This CDR3 has 16 amino acids. CDR1 and CDR2 from the germline V gene are SNHLY and FYNNEI. The CDR3 bases are TGTGCCAGCAGTGAGTCGGACTACTCTGGGGCCAACGTCCTGACTTTC. Translating it yields CASSESDYSGANVLTF.

This clone has ten or more counts. This chain connects TRBV18 to TRBJ1-1, with D tentatively TRBD1 (6 bases). This CDR3 has 13 amino acids. CDR1 and CDR2 from the germline V gene are KGHSH and LQKENI. Trimming shortened V by 5 bases and J by 0 bases, and 7 bases separated the two germline ends. CDR3 coding DNA: TGTGCCAGCTCAGACAGGATGAACACTGAAGCTTTCTTT. Its translation is CASSDRMNTEAFF. Variable domain in full (rest from reference TRBV18 and TRBJ1-1): NAGVMQNPRHLVRRRGQEARLRCSPMKGHSHVYWYRQLPEEGLKFMVYLQKENIIDESGMPKERFSAEFPKEGPSILRIQQVVRGDSAAYFCASSDRMNTEAFFGQGTRLTVV.

This clone was counted ten times or more. The CDR3 sequence: CASSQVHWSEKLFF. CDR3 DNA: TGCGCCAGCAGCCAAGTGCACTGGTCGGAAAAACTGTTTTTT. This sequence joins TRBV4-1 and TRBJ1-4; D gene ambiguous. Looked up from germline, CDR1 is MGHRA and CDR2 is YSYEKL. This CDR3 is 14 amino acids long. Trimming removed 1 base from V and 8 bases from J, with 11 bases in between.